This TCR beta chain was retrieved from a study of T cells in Graves' hyperthyroidism and ophthalmopathy. Overall study results and limits: Blood also held most thyroid clonotypes expanded beyond 0.001. Before onset, by a median of approximately 6.2 months, the model predicted ophthalmopathy.

Patients aged 18 to 65 with hyperthyroidism were newly diagnosed, with duration under 2 months. The V end lost 2 bases, the J end lost 5 bases, and 7 bases lay between the germline ends. CDR3 size: 13 residues. CDR1 and CDR2 from the germline V gene are ENHRY and SYGVKD. What was amplified from RNA transcripts were TCR beta CDR3 regions. The primer set for the first-round RT-PCR of the TCR CDR3 was HTBI. TCRdb recomputed calls from the multiplex PCR reads with MiXCR, one row per CDR3 protein. The sample includes 550,000 to 650,000 distinct CDR3 sequences, approximately 15% of them seen just once. As for this clonotype: Antigen specificity is unknown.

V and J are TRBV10-3 and TRBJ2-1, with D hard to call. This TCR derives from a woman aged 30 to 39 with Graves' hyperthyroidism that later progressed to Graves' ophthalmopathy. Input material: blood. CDR3 DNA: TGTGCCATCAGTGAGGCCTTGAACAATGAGCAGTTCTTC. This translates into CAISEALNNEQFF.